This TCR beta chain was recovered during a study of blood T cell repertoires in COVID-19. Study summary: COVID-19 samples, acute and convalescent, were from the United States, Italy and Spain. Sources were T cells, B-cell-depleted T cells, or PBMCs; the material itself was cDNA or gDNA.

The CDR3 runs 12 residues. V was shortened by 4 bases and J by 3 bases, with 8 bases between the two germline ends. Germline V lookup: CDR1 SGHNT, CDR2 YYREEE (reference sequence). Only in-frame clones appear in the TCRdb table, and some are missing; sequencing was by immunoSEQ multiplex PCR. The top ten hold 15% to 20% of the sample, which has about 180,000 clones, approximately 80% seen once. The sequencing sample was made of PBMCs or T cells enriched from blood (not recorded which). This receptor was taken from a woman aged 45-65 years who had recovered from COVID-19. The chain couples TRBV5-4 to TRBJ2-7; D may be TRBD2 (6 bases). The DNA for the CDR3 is TGTGCCAGCAGCCCCGGGAGCTACGAGCAGTACTTC. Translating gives CASSPGSYEQYF.